The 22 T cell receptor beta chains given below trace back to one sample, sequenced in a study of T cell repertoires in cytomegalovirus infection (dated by TCRdb to between 2018 and 2021). Sequenced on an Illumina HiSeq 1500. TCRdb reprocessed the public reads (quality trimming at Q25 with fastp, clone calling with MiXCR) and kept in-frame beta chains. Rows are unified per CDR3 protein, each entry keeping the most common DNA and genes. The sample data list 600,000 to 800,000 distinct CDR3 sequences, and 24% of these were observed just once. The biggest ten clones account for roughly 8% of the sample. Sequenced sample: CD8+ T cells from PBMCs. Every receptor here comes from a human donor in good health (CMV status not recorded). Some clones in this sample may be carry-over from other donors' samples.

This clonotype was counted only a few times. The gene calls are TRBV5-1 and TRBJ2-5; 11 positions match TRBD1. Germline lookup yields CDR1 SGHRS and CDR2 YFSETQ. J gave up 5 bases and V 3 bases, and 3 bases lay outside the gene matches. This CDR3 has 14 amino acids. As DNA, the CDR3 is TGCGCCAGCAGCTGGGACAGGGGGTTCGAGACCCAGTACTTC. Amino acid sequence: CASSWDRGFETQYF. Together with reference TRBV5-1 and TRBJ2-5, the CDR3 gives the full variable domain: KAGVTQTPRYLIKTRGQQVTLSCSPISGHRSVSWYQQTPGQGLQFLFEYFSETQRNKGNFPGRFSGRQFSNSRSEMNVSTLELGDSALYLCASSWDRGFETQYFGPGTRLLVL.

The chain has TRBV19 and TRBJ1-6; D remains ambiguous. The CDR3 runs to 16 residues. Per germline, CDR1 LNHDA and CDR2 SQIVND (reference sequence). V lost 3 bases and J lost 0, with 9 bases in between. The CDR3: CASSIFPSSYNSPLHF. DNA of the CDR3: TGTGCCAGTAGTATTTTTCCGAGCTCCTATAATTCACCCCTCCACTTT.

This chain links TRBV6-5 with TRBJ2-3; tentative D call: TRBD1 (6 bases). Between the trimmed V and J ends, which lost 0 bases and 2 bases, there was a span of 18 bases. This CDR3 has 18 residues. Germline CDR1 is MNHEY and CDR2 is SVGAGI. The CDR3 loop is CASSYSPNTGYNTDTQYF. As DNA, the CDR3 is TGTGCCAGCAGTTACTCGCCGAATACAGGGTACAACACAGATACGCAGTATTTT.

This clonotype has only a few counts. V gene TRBV5-5 combines with J gene TRBJ2-7, with D perhaps being TRBD1 or TRBD2 (6 bases each). This CDR3 is 15 amino acids long. Between the trimmed V and J ends, which lost 0 bases and 1 base, there was a span of 11 bases. The germline V gene has CDR1 SGHKS and CDR2 YYEKEE (reference sequence). CDR3 nucleotide sequence: TGTGCCAGCAGCTTGGCTGGGGGGCAATCCTACGAGCAGTACTTC. This encodes CASSLAGGQSYEQYF. Supplemented by reference TRBV5-5 and TRBJ2-7, the full variable domain reads DAGVTQSPTHLIKTRGQQVTLRCSPISGHKSVSWYQQVLGQGPQFIFQYYEKEERGRGNFPDRFSARQFPNYSSELNVNALLLGDSALYLCASSLAGGQSYEQYFGPGTRLTVT.

Regarding this clonotype: Sequence at one end of the junction differs from germline and may be a read error. The rearrangement joins TRBV7-8 to TRBJ2-1, with 11 nucleotides matching TRBD2. This CDR3 region has 15 residues. Germline CDR1 is SGHVS and CDR2 is FQNEAQ. The CDR3 DNA reads as TGCTCCAGCATCACTAGCGGGGGACTTTACAATGAGCAGTTCTTC. It encodes CSSITSGGLYNEQFF.

In this sample, this clonotype turned up many times. This rearrangement joins TRBV7-9 to TRBJ2-1, with 12 positions matching TRBD2. J gave up 3 bases and V 4 bases, and 13 bases lay outside the gene matches. Germline loops: CDR1 SEHNR, CDR2 FQNEAQ (reference sequence). This CDR3 spans 19 amino acids. The chain's CDR3 is CASSSFPGLAGLLYNEQFF. Written as DNA, the CDR3 is TGTGCCAGCAGCTCCTTCCCCGGACTAGCGGGACTTCTCTACAATGAGCAGTTCTTC.

This rearrangement joins TRBV28 to TRBJ2-3, with TRBD2 matching over 10 bases. V gave up 7 bases and J gave up 8 bases; unmatched junction bases: 12. Germline CDR1 reads MDHEN; CDR2 reads SYDVKM. This CDR3 comprises 15 residues. Here the CDR3 DNA reads TGTGCCAGCATGGTAGTAGCGGGGGGCCGGGGTACGCAGTATTTT. It is translated as CASMVVAGGRGTQYF.

The chain couples TRBV7-4 to TRBJ2-1, with TRBD2 identical over 7 bases. Germline values: CDR1 SGHVT, CDR2 SQSDAQ. Unmatched junction bases numbered 17, after V lost 6 bases and J lost 3 bases. There are 18 residues in the CDR3. The CDR3 region is CASSRSGDGDYGYNEQFF. CDR3 DNA: TGTGCCAGCAGTCGATCCGGTGACGGGGACTATGGCTACAATGAGCAGTTCTTC.

The rearrangement links TRBV7-9 to TRBJ2-7, with 7 bases aligning to TRBD1. CDR1 and CDR2 (germline): SEHNR, FQNEAQ (reference sequence). With V trimmed by 4 bases and J by 2 bases, 8 bases remained unmatched. There are 15 residues in the CDR3. CDR3 amino acids: CASSSTRDSTYEQYF. CDR3 DNA sequence: TGTGCCAGCAGCTCTACCCGGGACAGTACCTACGAGCAGTACTTC.

This chain joins TRBV10-2 and TRBJ2-7, with a possible D match to TRBD2 (6 bases). CDR1 and CDR2 from the germline V gene are WSHSY and SAAADI. The CDR3 consists of 13 residues. Trimming stripped 7 bases from V and 6 bases from J, with 16 bases between. The CDR3 DNA follows: TGCGCCAGCATGGGAGGAGGACACGGCGAGCAGTACTTC. This sequence encodes CASMGGGHGEQYF.

This clonotype has just a few counts. This chain links TRBV14 with TRBJ1-2; no definite D call. V gave up 10 bases and J gave up 4 bases, with 13 bases separating them. Germline V gene lookup returns CDR1 SGHDN and CDR2 FVKESK. This CDR3 comprises 12 residues. CDR3 nucleotides: TGTGCCACCTGGGCGGCTTCCTATGGCTACACCTTC. Residues: CATWAASYGYTF. The entire variable domain, with the rest obtained from reference TRBV14 and TRBJ1-2, is as follows: EAGVTQFPSHSVIEKGQTVTLRCDPISGHDNLYWYRRVMGKEIKFLLHFVKESKQDESGMPNNRFLAERTGGTYSTLKVQPAELEDSGVYFCATWAASYGYTFGSGTRLTVV.

A note on this clonotype: Germline and junction disagree at one end, which may indicate a read error. The V and J genes are TRBV5-6 and TRBJ2-1; TRBD1 aligns across 7 bases. CDR1 SGHDT and CDR2 YYEEEE come from the germline V gene. CDR3 length: 12 amino acids. The CDR3: CVSATGWNEQFF. The DNA for the CDR3 is TGTGTCAGCGCGACAGGGTGGAATGAGCAGTTCTTC.

This clonotype has only a few counts. The J gene is TRBJ2-1, the V gene TRBV6-5, with a possible D match to TRBD2 (6 bases). Trimming stripped 0 bases from V and 10 bases from J, with 10 bases between. This CDR3 is built from 13 residues. Per the germline V gene, CDR1 is MNHEY and CDR2 is SVGAGI. As DNA, the CDR3 is TGTGCCAGCAGTTACTCGATCGGGGGAGAGCAGTTCTTC. Protein: CASSYSIGGEQFF.

This clonotype was observed many times. The V gene is TRBV28, the J gene TRBJ1-1; D possibly corresponds to TRBD1 (5 bases). The ends were cut back, 4 bases at V and 4 bases at J, with 22 bases in the middle. Germline CDR1 reads MDHEN; CDR2 reads SYDVKM. CDR3 length: 17 residues. CDR3 sequence reads: CASSSPDIGRETTEAFF. For the CDR3, the DNA is TGTGCCAGCAGTTCCCCGGATATAGGCAGGGAGACCACTGAAGCTTTCTTT.

A few counts support this clonotype. The genes are TRBV28 and TRBJ1-5, with D tentatively TRBD1 (6 bases). There are 15 residues in the CDR3. V was trimmed by 8 bases and J by 7 bases, leaving 21 bases between them. CDR1 and CDR2 (germline): MDHEN, SYDVKM. This CDR3 reads CASGLYQGQGQPQHF. The CDR3 region has the DNA TGTGCCAGCGGGCTATACCAGGGGCAAGGACAGCCCCAGCATTTT.

As regards this clonotype: The germline gene is not matched at one end of the junction; a read error may be the cause. The chain joins TRBV19 to TRBJ1-1, with unresolved D. The CDR3 runs 15 residues. Germline V gene lookup returns CDR1 LNHDA and CDR2 SQIVND (reference sequence). The CDR3 here is CTSSTRPPVGTEAFF. DNA of the CDR3: TGTACCAGTAGTACCCGACCGCCTGTTGGGACTGAAGCTTTCTTT.

This clonotype was counted only a few times. This sequence joins TRBV6-2 or TRBV6-3 and TRBJ2-2; the match to TRBD2 covers 10 bases. Germline CDR1 and CDR2: MNHEY and SVGEGT. V gave up 6 bases and J gave up 1 base; unmatched junction bases: 17. This CDR3 is 20 amino acids long. Here the CDR3 DNA reads TGTGCCAGCAGCTCCGGACTAGCGGCCTCATACCTATTGAACACCGGGGAGCTGTTTTTT. Translated, it gives CASSSGLAASYLLNTGELFF.

This clonotype was seen repeatedly, ten times or more. The chain is built from TRBV7-9 and TRBJ2-7, with D hard to call. V was trimmed by 2 bases and J by 5 bases, leaving 4 bases between them. The length of the CDR3 is 11 residues. Germline CDR1 is SEHNR and CDR2 is FQNEAQ (reference sequence). CDR3 in amino acids: CASSLSDEQYF. The CDR3, as DNA: TGTGCCAGCAGCTTATCCGACGAGCAGTACTTC.

This chain connects TRBV6-2 or TRBV6-3 to TRBJ2-2; perhaps TRBD1 as D (6 bases). There are 15 residues in the CDR3. V was trimmed by 7 bases and J by 4 bases, leaving 16 bases between them. Germline-derived CDR1 and CDR2 are MNHEY and SVGEGT. DNA for the CDR3: TGTGCCAGCACCGACGAGGGGGTTATCACCGGGGAGCTGTTTTTT. Translating it yields CASTDEGVITGELFF.

The chain carries TRBV7-4 and TRBJ2-7; the D gene could be TRBD1 or TRBD2 (7 bases each). Deletions cut 5 bases from V and 7 bases from J, with 15 bases between. The CDR3 is 13 amino acids. Looked up from germline, CDR1 is SGHVT and CDR2 is SQSDAQ. CDR3 nucleotide sequence: TGTGCCAGCAGCCCCCCAGGGGGAGGGGAGCAGTACTTC. It yields the protein CASSPPGGGEQYF.

This clonotype was counted once. The chain combines TRBV6-6 with TRBJ2-7; 13 nucleotides align to TRBD2. This CDR3 has 17 residues. In germline, CDR1 is MNHNY, CDR2 SVGAGI (reference sequence). The chain's CDR3 is CASSYELAGGRSYEQHV. The DNA of the CDR3 is TGTGCCAGCAGTTACGAACTAGCGGGGGGGCGCTCCTACGAGCAGCACGTC.

This clonotype was observed many times. The chain has TRBV25-1 and TRBJ2-2; no reliable D call. V was trimmed by 6 bases and J by 3 bases, leaving 5 bases between them. The CDR3 length is 12 residues. CDR1 and CDR2 from the germline V gene are MGHDK and SYGVNS. Here the CDR3 reads CASSEYTGELFF. DNA of the CDR3: TGTGCCAGCAGCGAGTACACCGGGGAGCTGTTTTTT.